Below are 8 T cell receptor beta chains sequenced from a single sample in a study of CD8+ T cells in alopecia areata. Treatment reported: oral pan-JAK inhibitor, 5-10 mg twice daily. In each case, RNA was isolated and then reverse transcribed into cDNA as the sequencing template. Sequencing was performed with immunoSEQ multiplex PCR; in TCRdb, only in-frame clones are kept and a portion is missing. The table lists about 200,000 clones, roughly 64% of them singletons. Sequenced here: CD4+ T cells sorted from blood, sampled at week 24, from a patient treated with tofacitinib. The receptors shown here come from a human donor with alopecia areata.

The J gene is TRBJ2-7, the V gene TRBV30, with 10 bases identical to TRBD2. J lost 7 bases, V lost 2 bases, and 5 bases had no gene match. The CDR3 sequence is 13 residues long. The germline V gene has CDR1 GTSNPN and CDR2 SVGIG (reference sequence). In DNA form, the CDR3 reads TGTGCCTGGAGTCCGGGACTAGCGCATGAGCAGTACTTC. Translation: CAWSPGLAHEQYF.

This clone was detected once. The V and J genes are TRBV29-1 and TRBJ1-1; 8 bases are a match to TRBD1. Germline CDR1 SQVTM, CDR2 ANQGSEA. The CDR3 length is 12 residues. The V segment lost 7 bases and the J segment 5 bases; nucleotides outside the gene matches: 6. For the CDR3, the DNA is TGCAGCGGACGGACAGGGAAAACTGAAGCTTTCTTT. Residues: CSGRTGKTEAFF.

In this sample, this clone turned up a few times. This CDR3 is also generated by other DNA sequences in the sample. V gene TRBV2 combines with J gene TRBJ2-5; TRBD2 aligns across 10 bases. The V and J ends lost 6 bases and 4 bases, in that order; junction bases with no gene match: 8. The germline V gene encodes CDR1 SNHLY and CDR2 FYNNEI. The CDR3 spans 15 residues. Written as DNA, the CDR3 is TGTGCCAGCAGCCCACTAGCGGGAAGGGGAGAGACCCAGTACTTC. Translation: CASSPLAGRGETQYF.

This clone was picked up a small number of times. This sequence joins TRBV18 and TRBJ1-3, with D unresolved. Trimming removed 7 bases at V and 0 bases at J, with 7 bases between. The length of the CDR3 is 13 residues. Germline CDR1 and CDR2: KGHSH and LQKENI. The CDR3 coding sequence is TGTGCCAGCTGGACCCTCTCTGGAAACACCATATATTTT. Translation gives CASWTLSGNTIYF.

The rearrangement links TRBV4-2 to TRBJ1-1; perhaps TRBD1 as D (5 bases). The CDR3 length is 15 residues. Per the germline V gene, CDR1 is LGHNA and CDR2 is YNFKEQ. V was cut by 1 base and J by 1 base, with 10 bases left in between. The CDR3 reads CASSQGGQSNTEAFF. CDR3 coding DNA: TGTGCCAGCAGCCAAGGGGGCCAGTCGAACACTGAAGCTTTCTTT.

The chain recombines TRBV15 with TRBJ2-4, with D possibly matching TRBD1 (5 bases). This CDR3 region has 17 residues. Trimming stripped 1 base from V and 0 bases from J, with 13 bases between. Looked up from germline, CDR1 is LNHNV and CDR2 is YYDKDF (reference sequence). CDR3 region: CATSRGPGMVAKNIQYF. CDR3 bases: TGTGCCACCAGCAGAGGTCCAGGGATGGTAGCCAAAAACATTCAGTACTTC.

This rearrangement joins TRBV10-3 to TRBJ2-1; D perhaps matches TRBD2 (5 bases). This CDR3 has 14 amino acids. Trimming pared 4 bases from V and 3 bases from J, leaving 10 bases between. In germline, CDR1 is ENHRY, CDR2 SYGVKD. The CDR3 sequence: CAISAGRGYNEQFF. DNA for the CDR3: TGTGCCATCAGTGCGGGGAGAGGCTACAATGAGCAGTTCTTC.

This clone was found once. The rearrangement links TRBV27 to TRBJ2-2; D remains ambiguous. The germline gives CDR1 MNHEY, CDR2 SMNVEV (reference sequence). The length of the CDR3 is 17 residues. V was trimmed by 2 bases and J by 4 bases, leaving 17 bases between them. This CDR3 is CASSLTRGPGSTGELFF. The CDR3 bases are TGTGCCAGCAGTTTAACGCGAGGACCAGGAAGCACCGGGGAGCTGTTTTTT.